Sequencing of this TCR beta chain was carried out in a study of Graves' ophthalmopathy and Graves' hyperthyroidism. Study details: Peripheral blood was gathered at the point of initial diagnosis, before any treatment started.

Concerning this clonotype itself: The target antigen is unknown.

V was pared by 4 bases and J by 5 bases, with 20 bases between. In germline, CDR1 is SNHLY, CDR2 FYNNEI. The CDR3 consists of 17 residues. Study outcomes and limitations: Ophthalmopathy progression was predicted with about 71% sensitivity and approximately 72% specificity. A majority of expanded thyroid clonotypes exceeding 0.001 frequency were likewise present in blood.

The TCR beta CDR3 regions underwent amplification from RNA transcripts. Second-round multiplex PCR came after first-round RT-PCR with HTBI primers. One entry per CDR3 protein results from TCRdb running MiXCR on the multiplex PCR reads. The profile shows 200,000 to 250,000 distinct CDR3 sequences, about 47% of them singletons. The chain links TRBV2 to TRBJ1-4, with a weak D call TRBD1 (5 bases). The sequenced sample consisted of peripheral blood. The sequence was collected from an adult man with Graves' ophthalmopathy. DNA for the CDR3: TGTGCCAGCAGTGGTCCCAGGGCGAGCTCCTACAATGAAAAACTGTTTTTT. It translates to CASSGPRASSYNEKLFF.